This T cell receptor beta chain was recorded in a study of shared clonotypes between healthy human individuals. Overall study context: Donor ages ranged 18 to 49 years: a couple of women, a few men. Three CD4 naive, three CD4 memory, two CD8 naive and one CD8 memory plate were used per donor.

Measured with immunoSEQ multiplex PCR; TCRdb has only the in-frame clones, and not every one. Counted here are some 2.4 million clones, 80% to 95% occurring once; the ten biggest clones make up about 0.39%. Germline V gives CDR1 SQVTM, CDR2 ANQGSEA. The CDR3 spans 17 residues. Between the trimmed V and J ends, which lost 5 bases and 1 base, there was a span of 21 bases. This receptor was identified in a man aged 18 to 29 in good health. Some clones in this sample may be carry-over from other donors' samples. The chain uses TRBV29-1 and TRBJ2-1; D tentatively reads TRBD1 or TRBD2 (6 bases each). Sequencing was done on a sample of naive CD4+ T cells from PBMCs. Subset defined: CD45RA+ positively selected. This CDR3 is CSVNSWGASRSYNEQFF. Here the CDR3 DNA reads TGCAGCGTTAATTCTTGGGGGGCTAGTCGGTCCTACAATGAGCAGTTCTTC.